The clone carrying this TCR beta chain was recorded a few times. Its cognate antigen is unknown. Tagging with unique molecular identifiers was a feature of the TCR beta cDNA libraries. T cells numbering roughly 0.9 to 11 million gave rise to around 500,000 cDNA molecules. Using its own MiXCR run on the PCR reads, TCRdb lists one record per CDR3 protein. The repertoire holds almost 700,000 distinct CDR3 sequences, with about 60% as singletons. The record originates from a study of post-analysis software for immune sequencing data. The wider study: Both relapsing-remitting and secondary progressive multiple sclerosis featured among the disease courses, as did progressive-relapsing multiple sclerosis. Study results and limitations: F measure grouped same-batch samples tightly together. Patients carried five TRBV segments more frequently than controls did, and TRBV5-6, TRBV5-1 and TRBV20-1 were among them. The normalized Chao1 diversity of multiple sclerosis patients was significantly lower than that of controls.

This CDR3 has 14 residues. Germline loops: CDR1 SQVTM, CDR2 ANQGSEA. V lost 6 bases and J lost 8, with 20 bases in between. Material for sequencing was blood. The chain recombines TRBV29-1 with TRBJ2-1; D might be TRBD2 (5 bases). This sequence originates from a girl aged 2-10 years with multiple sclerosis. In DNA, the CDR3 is TGCAGCGTCAGCAGACCTCCAGCCGGGGATGAGCAGTTCTTC. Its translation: CSVSRPPAGDEQFF.